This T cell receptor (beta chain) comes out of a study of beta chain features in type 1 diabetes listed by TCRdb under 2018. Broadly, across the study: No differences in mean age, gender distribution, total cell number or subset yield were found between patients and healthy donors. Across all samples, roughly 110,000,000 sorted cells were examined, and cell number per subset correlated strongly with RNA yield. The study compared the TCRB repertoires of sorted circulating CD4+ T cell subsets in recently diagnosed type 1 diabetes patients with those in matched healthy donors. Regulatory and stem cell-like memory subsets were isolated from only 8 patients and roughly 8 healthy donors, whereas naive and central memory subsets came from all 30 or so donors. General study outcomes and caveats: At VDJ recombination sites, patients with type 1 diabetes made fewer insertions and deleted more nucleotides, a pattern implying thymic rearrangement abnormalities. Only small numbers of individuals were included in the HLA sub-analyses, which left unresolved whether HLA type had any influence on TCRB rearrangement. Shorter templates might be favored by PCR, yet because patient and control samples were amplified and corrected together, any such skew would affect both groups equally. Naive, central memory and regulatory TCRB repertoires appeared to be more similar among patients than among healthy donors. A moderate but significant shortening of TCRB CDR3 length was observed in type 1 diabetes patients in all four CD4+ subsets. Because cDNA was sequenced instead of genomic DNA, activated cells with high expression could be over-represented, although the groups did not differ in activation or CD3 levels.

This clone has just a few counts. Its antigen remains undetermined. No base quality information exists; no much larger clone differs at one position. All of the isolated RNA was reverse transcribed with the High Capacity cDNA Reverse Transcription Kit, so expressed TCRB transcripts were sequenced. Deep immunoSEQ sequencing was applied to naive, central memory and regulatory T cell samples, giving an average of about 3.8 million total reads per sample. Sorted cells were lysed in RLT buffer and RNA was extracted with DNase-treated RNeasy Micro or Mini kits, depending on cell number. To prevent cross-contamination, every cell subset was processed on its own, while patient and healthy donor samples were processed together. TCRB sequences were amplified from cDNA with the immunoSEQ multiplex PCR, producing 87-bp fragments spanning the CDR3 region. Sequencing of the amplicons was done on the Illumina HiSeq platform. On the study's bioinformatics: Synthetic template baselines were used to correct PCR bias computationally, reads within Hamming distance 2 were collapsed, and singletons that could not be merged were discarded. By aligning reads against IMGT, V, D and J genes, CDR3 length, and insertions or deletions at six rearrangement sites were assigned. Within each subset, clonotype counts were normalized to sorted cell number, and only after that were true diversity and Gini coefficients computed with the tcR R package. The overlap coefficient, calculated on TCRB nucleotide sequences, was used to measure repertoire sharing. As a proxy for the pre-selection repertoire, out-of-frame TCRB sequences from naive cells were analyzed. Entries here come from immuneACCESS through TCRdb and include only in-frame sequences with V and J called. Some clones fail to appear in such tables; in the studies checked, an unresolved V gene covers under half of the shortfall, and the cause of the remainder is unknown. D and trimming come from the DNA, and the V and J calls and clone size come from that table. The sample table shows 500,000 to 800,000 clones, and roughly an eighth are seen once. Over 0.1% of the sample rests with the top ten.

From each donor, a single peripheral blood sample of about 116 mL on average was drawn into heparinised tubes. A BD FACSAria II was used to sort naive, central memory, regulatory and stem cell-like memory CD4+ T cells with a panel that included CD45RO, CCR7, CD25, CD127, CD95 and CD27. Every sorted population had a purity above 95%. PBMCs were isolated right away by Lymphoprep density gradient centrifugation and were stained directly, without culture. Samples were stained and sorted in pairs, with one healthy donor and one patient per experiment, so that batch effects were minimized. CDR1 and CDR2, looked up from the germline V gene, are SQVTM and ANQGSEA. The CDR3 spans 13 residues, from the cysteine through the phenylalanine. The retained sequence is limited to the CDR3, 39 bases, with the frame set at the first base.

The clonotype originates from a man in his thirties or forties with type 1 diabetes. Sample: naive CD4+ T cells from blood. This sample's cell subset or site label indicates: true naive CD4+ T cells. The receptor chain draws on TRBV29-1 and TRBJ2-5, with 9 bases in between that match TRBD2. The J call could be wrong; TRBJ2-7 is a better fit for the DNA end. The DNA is TGCAGCGTTGGACTAGCGGCCCGCTACGAGCAGTACTTC. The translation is CSVGLAARYEQYF.